These 16 T cell receptor beta chains originate from one sample sequenced in a study of Ad26.COV2.S vaccination and SARS-CoV-2 variants. The treatment denotes: some 20 received Ad26.COV2.S at low or high dose, single or two shots; 5 received placebo; per-sample allocation not given. On day 63 after the first injection, vaccine and placebo recipients gave samples. The table came from immunoSEQ multiplex PCR; TCRdb's copy has only in-frame clones and leaves some out. The sample has around 400,000 clones; 70% to 90% are singletons. The source was peripheral blood, collected in a trial of Ad26.COV2.S vaccine versus placebo. The receptor source for this set is a person between 18 and 60 years old who received the Ad26.COV2.S COVID-19 vaccine or a placebo.

The V and J genes are TRBV7-9 and TRBJ2-1; possible D gene TRBD2, 6 bases. V gave up 6 bases and J gave up 7 bases, with 25 bases separating them. The CDR3 extends over 17 amino acids. Germline V gene data show CDR1 as SEHNR and CDR2 as FQNEAQ (reference sequence). This CDR3 reads CASSRIGGGTLENEQFF. Here the CDR3 DNA reads TGTGCCAGCAGTCGTATAGGTGGCGGGACCCTGGAGAATGAGCAGTTCTTC.

This rearrangement joins TRBV27 to TRBJ2-3, with no clear D. Trimming took 5 bases from V and 2 from J, leaving 17 bases between them. Germline values: CDR1 MNHEY, CDR2 SMNVEV (reference sequence). The CDR3 contains 16 residues. The CDR3 protein is CASSLNSNNPTDTQYF. The CDR3 nucleotides read TGTGCCAGCAGTCTAAATTCCAACAACCCCACAGATACGCAGTATTTT.

This chain joins TRBV30 and TRBJ1-2; D is uncertain. Germline loops: CDR1 GTSNPN, CDR2 SVGIG (reference sequence). V lost 0 bases, J lost 3 bases, and 5 bases lay in between. The CDR3 is 12 residues long. CDR3 nucleotide sequence: TGTGCCTGGAGTGTATGGGACTATGGCTACACCTTC. Its translation is CAWSVWDYGYTF.

The chain combines TRBV21-1 with TRBJ2-2; the table calls TRBD1, which could not be checked here. TRBV21-1 counts as a pseudogene. This CDR3 contains 16 residues. The CDR3 spells CASSIGATGEAGELFF. CDR3 DNA sequence: TGTGCCAGCAGCATTGGAGCGACAGGTGAGGCCGGGGAGCTGTTTTTT.

The J gene is TRBJ2-1, the V gene TRBV7-2; no clear D gene. The CDR3 is 16 amino acids. In germline, CDR1 is SGHTA, CDR2 FQGNSA. Trimming pared 0 bases from V and 2 bases from J, leaving 11 bases between. DNA for the CDR3: TGTGCCAGCAGCTTAGCGGCAAGCGCTCCCTACAATGAGCAGTTCTTC. Encoded protein: CASSLAASAPYNEQFF. Combining the CDR3 with reference TRBV7-2 and TRBJ2-1 gives the whole variable domain GAGVSQSPSNKVTEKGKDVELRCDPISGHTALYWYRQSLGQGLEFLIYFQGNSAPDKSGLPSDRFSAERTGGSVSTLTIQRTQQEDSAVYLCASSLAASAPYNEQFFGPGTRLTVL.

The chain employs TRBV4-2 and TRBJ2-1; TRBD1 matches 7 bases. This CDR3 contains 13 residues. Germline values: CDR1 LGHNA, CDR2 YNFKEQ. Losses at the gene ends were 4 bases for V and 7 bases for J; bases not matched to a gene: 4. The CDR3 bases are TGTGCCAGCAGCCCCCGACAGGGTAATGAGCAGTTCTTC. Translating gives CASSPRQGNEQFF.

V usage is TRBV6-5 and J usage is TRBJ2-1, with D unclear. Germline V gene lookup returns CDR1 MNHEY and CDR2 SVGAGI. Deletions cut 2 bases from V and 7 bases from J, with 15 bases between. This CDR3 has 15 amino acids. The chain's CDR3 is CASSYASTSRNEQFF. The CDR3 bases are TGTGCCAGCAGTTACGCGTCTACGTCTCGGAATGAGCAGTTCTTC.

The chain employs TRBV27 and TRBJ2-1; TRBD2 agrees at 10 bases. Germline assignment: CDR1 MNHEY and CDR2 SMNVEV (reference sequence). Germline trimming cut 7 bases from V and 2 bases from J; bases unmatched to any gene: 5. This CDR3 region has 15 residues. CDR3 in amino acids: CASTSGRGTYNEQFF. The CDR3 DNA follows: TGTGCCAGCACTAGCGGGAGAGGAACCTACAATGAGCAGTTCTTC.

V usage is TRBV5-1 and J usage is TRBJ2-3, with TRBD1 as a possible D gene (5 bases). The CDR3 contains 14 residues. CDR1 is SGHRS, CDR2 YFSETQ, per germline. V was pared by 4 bases and J by 6 bases, with 15 bases between. For the CDR3, the DNA is TGCGCCAGCAGCAGCTCGATAGGGGCGGATACGCAGTATTTT. Residues: CASSSSIGADTQYF.

The V and J genes are TRBV10-3 and TRBJ1-1, with TRBD1 as a possible D gene (6 bases). The length of the CDR3 is 13 residues. CDR1 and CDR2 (germline): ENHRY, SYGVKD. V lost 7 bases and J lost 7, with 16 bases in between. CDR3 residues: CAIMGGRGYEAFF. For the CDR3, the DNA is TGTGCCATCATGGGGGGCAGGGGCTATGAAGCTTTCTTT.

The chain carries TRBV7-9 and TRBJ2-1; 8 bases agree with TRBD2. This CDR3 has 15 amino acids. J was trimmed by 0 bases and V by 5 bases; bases with no gene match: 3. Germline V CDR1 and CDR2: SEHNR, FQNEAQ (reference sequence). The CDR3 nucleotides read TGTGCCAGCAGCCCGGGGGGGGGCTCCTACAATGAGCAGTTCTTC. As protein: CASSPGGGSYNEQFF.

The chain combines TRBV30 with TRBJ1-4, with D hard to call. The V gene lost 4 bases and the J gene lost 0 bases, with 9 bases spanning the gap. Germline V gene sequence: CDR1 GTSNPN, CDR2 SVGIG (reference sequence). The CDR3 is made up of 14 amino acids. In DNA form, the CDR3 reads TGTGCCTGGACCGGCCTAGCAACTAATGAAAAACTGTTTTTT. Its protein is CAWTGLATNEKLFF. The variable domain in full, with the rest retrieved from reference TRBV30 and TRBJ1-4, is SQTIHQWPATLVQPVGSPLSLECTVEGTSNPNLYWYRQAAGRGLQLLFYSVGIGQISSEVPQNLSASRPQDRQFILSSKKLLLSDSGFYLCAWTGLATNEKLFFGSGTQLSVL.

V gene TRBV4-2 combines with J gene TRBJ1-4; D unresolved. This CDR3 comprises 14 residues. Germline V gives CDR1 LGHNA, CDR2 YNFKEQ. The V end lost 1 base, the J end lost 5 bases, and 8 bases lay between the germline ends. The CDR3 sequence: CASSQGPVNEKLFF. CDR3 in DNA: TGTGCCAGCAGCCAAGGTCCAGTGAATGAAAAACTGTTTTTT.

V and J are TRBV11-1 and TRBJ2-3; unclear D gene. V was clipped by 3 bases and J by 6 bases, with 10 bases between them. Per the germline V gene, CDR1 is SGHAT and CDR2 is FQDESV (reference sequence). CDR3 length: 13 residues. The CDR3: CASSFDRPDTQYF. The CDR3 region has the DNA TGTGCCAGCAGCTTTGATCGGCCCGATACGCAGTATTTT.

This sequence joins TRBV10-3 and TRBJ2-7; the D call may be TRBD1 or TRBD2 (7 bases each). Germline V gene data show CDR1 as ENHRY and CDR2 as SYGVKD. CDR3 length: 13 amino acids. Trimming took off 9 bases at V and 0 bases at J, with 12 bases between the two ends. The chain's CDR3 is CAMQGGNSYEQYF. CDR3 nucleotides: TGTGCCATGCAGGGGGGGAACTCCTACGAGCAGTACTTC.

The V gene is TRBV6-2 or TRBV6-3, the J gene TRBJ2-7, with 8 bases fitting TRBD1. The trim removed 5 bases at V and 5 bases at J, leaving 8 bases unmatched. CDR1 is MNHEY and CDR2 is SVGEGT in the germline V gene. The CDR3 totals 14 residues. CDR3 coding DNA: TGTGCCAGCAGTAGGACAGGGACGATTAACGAGCAGTACTTC. Translating gives CASSRTGTINEQYF.